The entry that follows covers one TCR beta chain sequence. These data originate in a study of blood T cell repertoires in COVID-19. About the research overall: Specimens from acute and convalescent COVID-19 originated in the United States, Italy and Spain.

The CDR3 is made up of 15 amino acids. Germline CDR1 and CDR2: SGHRS and YFSETQ. Trimming shortened V by 5 bases and J by 0 bases, and 12 bases separated the two germline ends. The table came from immunoSEQ multiplex PCR; TCRdb's copy has only in-frame clones and leaves some out. The sample has fewer than 350,000 clones; 80% to 85% are singletons. The sequence was collected from a woman in her sixties with active or convalescent COVID-19. Sequenced material: peripheral blood. The V and J genes are TRBV5-1 and TRBJ1-5, with D possibly TRBD1 on 5 matching bases. For the CDR3, the DNA is TGCGCCAGCAGAGCGGGGGAATCTAGCAATCAGCCCCAGCATTTT. Translating gives CASRAGESSNQPQHF.